A selection of T cell receptor beta chains follows, all from one sample in a study of naive and memory T cell subsets. TCRdb reprocessed the 5' RACE reads via MiXCR and lists one record per CDR3 protein. Of 50,000 or so distinct CDR3 sequences listed, under 8.5% are singletons. All receptors derive from a male donor in good health. Both conserved end residues are part of each CDR3. A D gene is named only where the DNA matches it firmly. Not all rows give a size; the values are once, few, many and, for expanded clones, a class.

size,D,V,J,CDR3,DNA
many,TRBD1,TRBV6-6,TRBJ1-1,CASSFTGGLNTEAFF,TGTGCCAGCAGTTTTACAGGGGGCCTGAACACTGAAGCTTTCTTT
few,TRBD1,TRBV29-1,TRBJ1-1,CSVVKGGQGTEAFF,TGCAGCGTTGTTAAAGGCGGACAGGGAACTGAAGCTTTCTTT
few,TRBD1,TRBV2,TRBJ2-3,CASSGQGEWTDTQYF,TGTGCCAGCAGTGGACAGGGGGAGTGGACAGATACGCAGTATTTT
.,TRBD2,TRBV6-1,TRBJ2-3,CASRSGASTDTQYF,TGTGCCAGCAGGAGCGGGGCTAGCACAGATACGCAGTATTTT
many,.,TRBV14,TRBJ2-5,CASSQADKETQYF,TGTGCCAGCAGCCAAGCCGATAAAGAGACCCAGTACTTC
few,.,TRBV5-1,TRBJ2-7,CASSWGDDRYLVYEQYF,TGCGCCAGCAGCTGGGGTGATGACAGGTACTTGGTATACGAGCAGTACTTC
many,.,TRBV6-2/TRBV6-3,TRBJ2-1,CASSPQRPLQNEQFF,TGTGCCAGCAGTCCCCAGCGGCCCCTTCAGAATGAGCAGTTCTTC
.,.,TRBV7-8,TRBJ2-7,CASSLGVGGIYEQYF,TGTGCCAGCAGCTTAGGGGTCGGCGGGATCTACGAGCAGTACTTC
few,.,TRBV5-1,TRBJ2-1,CASSLARGANNEQFF,TGCGCCAGCAGCTTGGCCCGTGGGGCTAACAATGAGCAGTTCTTC
.,.,TRBV19,TRBJ2-1,CASSIGGRYNEQFF,TGTGCCAGTAGTATTGGAGGGCGTTACAATGAGCAGTTCTTC
few,.,TRBV29-1,TRBJ1-2,CSVEHNYGYTF,TGCAGCGTTGAACACAACTATGGCTACACCTTC
few,TRBD1,TRBV12-3/TRBV12-4,TRBJ2-7,CASIRTGDPLEQYF,TGTGCCAGCATCCGGACAGGGGACCCCCTCGAGCAGTACTTC
few,.,TRBV7-6,TRBJ2-2,CASSPQGQSLTGELFF,TGTGCCAGCAGCCCCCAGGGGCAGTCCCTCACCGGGGAGCTGTTTTTT
.,.,TRBV18,TRBJ1-6,CASSPPTGPTSPLHF,TGTGCCAGCTCACCGCCGACAGGCCCCACTTCACCCCTCCACTTT
few,.,TRBV12-3/TRBV12-4,TRBJ1-2,CASTLEGSYGYTF,TGTGCCAGCACTCTAGAGGGCAGCTATGGCTACACCTTC
many,TRBD2,TRBV11-2,TRBJ2-7,CASSLGGRAIDEQYF,TGTGCCAGCAGCTTAGGCGGGAGGGCGATAGACGAGCAGTACTTC
.,.,TRBV11-2,TRBJ2-2,CASSLRWDWANTGELFF,TGTGCCAGCAGCCTTAGATGGGACTGGGCGAACACCGGGGAGCTGTTTTTT
.,.,TRBV5-4,TRBJ2-3,CASSFARVGTDTQYF,TGTGCCAGCAGCTTTGCCAGGGTTGGCACAGATACGCAGTATTTT
few,TRBD2,TRBV7-2,TRBJ2-7,CASSLASGGPLYEQYF,TGTGCCAGCAGCTTAGCGAGCGGGGGGCCACTTTACGAGCAGTACTTC
.,.,TRBV5-1,TRBJ1-1,CASSPLPDTEAFF,TGCGCCAGCAGCCCCCTTCCGGACACTGAAGCTTTCTTT
many,.,TRBV4-1,TRBJ2-7,CASSQGDISYEQYF,TGCGCCAGCAGCCAAGGGGATATCTCCTACGAGCAGTACTTC
many,.,TRBV29-1,TRBJ1-2,CSVESPETYGYTF,TGCAGCGTTGAATCTCCCGAGACCTATGGCTACACCTTC
few,.,TRBV11-2,TRBJ1-3,CASSFVGSNTIYF,TGTGCCAGCAGCTTTGTCGGATCCAACACCATATATTTT
few,.,TRBV19,TRBJ1-5,CASTRTGAQPQHF,TGTGCCAGTACACGGACCGGGGCCCAGCCCCAGCATTTT
many,TRBD1,TRBV10-3,TRBJ2-7,CAIRGTGGSIDGASYEQYF,TGTGCCATCAGGGGGACAGGGGGTTCTATTGACGGGGCTAGCTACGAGCAGTACTTC
many,.,TRBV4-1,TRBJ2-1,CASSQPVGDNEQFF,TGCGCCAGCAGCCAGCCCGTGGGGGACAATGAGCAGTTCTTC
few,.,TRBV25-1,TRBJ2-1,CASTSRGGSGQYNEQFF,TGTGCCAGCACCTCTAGGGGGGGTAGCGGGCAATACAATGAGCAGTTCTTC
.,.,TRBV15,TRBJ1-4,CATSSPAGSTNEKLFF,TGTGCCACCAGCTCCCCAGCGGGCTCAACTAATGAAAAACTGTTTTTT
few,TRBD1,TRBV4-1,TRBJ2-7,CASSNQLPGTGAYEQYF,TGCGCCAGCAGCAATCAGCTCCCCGGGACAGGGGCCTACGAGCAGTACTTC
many,.,TRBV15,TRBJ1-1,CATSLPRGTSPFEAFF,TGTGCCACCAGTTTACCACGGGGCACTTCCCCCTTTGAAGCTTTCTTT
few,.,TRBV12-3/TRBV12-4,TRBJ1-3,CASSFQGNSGNTIYF,TGTGCCAGCAGTTTTCAGGGCAACTCTGGAAACACCATATATTTT
.,TRBD2,TRBV19,TRBJ2-1,CASSSLAGGYEQFF,TGTGCCAGTAGTAGTCTAGCGGGAGGATATGAGCAGTTCTTC
few,TRBD1,TRBV6-5,TRBJ1-2,CASSYSRTGGGYGYTF,TGTGCCAGCAGTTACTCGAGAACAGGGGGCGGCTATGGCTACACCTTC
few,.,TRBV18,TRBJ2-3,CASSPTGRGSSTDTQYF,TGTGCCAGCTCACCAACCGGACGGGGCAGTAGCACAGATACGCAGTATTTT
many,TRBD1,TRBV11-2,TRBJ2-7,CASSQDRSRDEQYF,TGTGCCAGCAGCCAGGACAGGAGTAGGGACGAGCAGTACTTC
.,TRBD1,TRBV18,TRBJ1-1,CASSPGIGTGRGLNTEAFF,TGTGCCAGCTCACCAGGCATAGGGACAGGGCGCGGCCTGAACACTGAAGCTTTCTTT
few,TRBD2,TRBV5-1,TRBJ2-3,CASKGLAGGLGTDTQYF,TGCGCCAGCAAGGGTCTAGCGGGGGGCCTTGGCACAGATACGCAGTATTTT
few,TRBD2,TRBV4-1,TRBJ2-3,CASSQGGSGGTDTQYF,TGCGCCAGCAGCCAAGGGGGTAGCGGGGGTACAGATACGCAGTATTTT
many,.,TRBV20-1,TRBJ2-3,CSARDARGPTDTQYF,TGCAGTGCTAGAGATGCGCGGGGGCCCACAGATACGCAGTATTTT
few,TRBD1,TRBV7-9,TRBJ1-1,CAIELQGAVTEAFF,TGTGCCATAGAATTACAGGGGGCTGTAACTGAAGCTTTCTTT
many,TRBD2,TRBV6-6,TRBJ2-7,CATAAGGSSEQYF,TGCGCCACTGCCGCCGGGGGGTCGTCCGAGCAGTACTTC
many,TRBD2,TRBV29-1,TRBJ2-2,CSADGLAGTGELFF,TGCAGCGCCGACGGACTAGCGGGGACCGGGGAGCTGTTTTTT
.,.,TRBV24-1,TRBJ2-5,CATSDSQGEETQYF,TGTGCCACCAGTGATTCTCAGGGTGAAGAGACCCAGTACTTC